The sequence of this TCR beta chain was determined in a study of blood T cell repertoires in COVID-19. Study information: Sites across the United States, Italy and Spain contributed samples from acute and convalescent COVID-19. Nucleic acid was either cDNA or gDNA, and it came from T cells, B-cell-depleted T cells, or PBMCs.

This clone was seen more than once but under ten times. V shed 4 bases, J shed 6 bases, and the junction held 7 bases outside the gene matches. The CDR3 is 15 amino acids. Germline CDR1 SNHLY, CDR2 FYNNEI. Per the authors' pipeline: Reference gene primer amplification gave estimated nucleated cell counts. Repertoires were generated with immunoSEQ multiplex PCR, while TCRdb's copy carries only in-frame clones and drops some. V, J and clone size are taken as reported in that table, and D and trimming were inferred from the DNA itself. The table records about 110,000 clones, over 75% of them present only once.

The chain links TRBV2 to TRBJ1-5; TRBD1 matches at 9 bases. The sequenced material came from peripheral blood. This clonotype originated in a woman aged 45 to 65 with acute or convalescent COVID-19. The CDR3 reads CASSADRGLFQPQHF. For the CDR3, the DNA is TGTGCCAGCAGTGCAGACAGGGGGTTGTTTCAGCCCCAGCATTTT. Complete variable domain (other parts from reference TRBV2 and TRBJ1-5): EPEVTQTPSHQVTQMGQEVILRCVPISNHLYFYWYRQILGQKVEFLVSFYNNEISEKSEIFDDQFSVERPDGSNFTLKIRSTKLEDSAMYFCASSADRGLFQPQHFGDGTRLSIL.